This is a list of T cell receptor beta chains from one sample in a study of blood T cell repertoires in COVID-19. Sequencing was performed with immunoSEQ multiplex PCR; in TCRdb, only in-frame clones are kept and a portion is missing. Among approximately 190,000 clones listed, under 90% were seen once. The sequenced sample consisted of peripheral blood. Receptors originate from a human donor in a cohort sampled during active COVID-19. CDR3s include the opening cysteine and the closing phenylalanine or tryptophan. The order of the fields is CDR3 protein, CDR3 DNA, J gene, V gene, clone size, D gene. The D gene is left open where the match is weak. Expanded clones are given a class, and other clones once, few, many or no size at all.

CDR3: CAWTLGYDQETQYF
DNA: TGTGCCTGGACCTTGGGCTATGACCAAGAGACCCAGTACTTC
J: TRBJ2-5
V: TRBV30
size: -
D: -

CDR3: CASSPAGARMGQPQHF
DNA: TGTGCCAGCTCACCCGCTGGGGCCAGGATGGGGCAGCCCCAGCATTTT
J: TRBJ1-5
V: TRBV18
size: -
D: -

CDR3: CASRPSTGTSSDEQFF
DNA: TGCGCCAGCCGCCCCTCAACCGGGACTAGCAGCGATGAGCAGTTCTTC
J: TRBJ2-1
V: TRBV5-1
size: -
D: TRBD2

CDR3: CASSQGQGAGETQYF
DNA: TGTGCCAGTAGTCAGGGACAGGGGGCGGGAGAGACCCAGTACTTC
J: TRBJ2-5
V: TRBV19
size: once
D: TRBD1

CDR3: CASSVSGGNSGNTIYF
DNA: TGTGCCAGCAGCGTTTCAGGGGGTAACTCTGGAAACACCATATATTTT
J: TRBJ1-3
V: TRBV9
size: -
D: TRBD1

CDR3: CASSYSDRGSNYGYTF
DNA: TGTGCCAGCAGTTACTCCGACAGGGGGTCTAACTATGGCTACACCTTC
J: TRBJ1-2
V: TRBV6-5
size: -
D: TRBD1

CDR3: CASSPRQGYEQYF
DNA: TGTGCCAGCAGCCCCAGACAGGGGTACGAGCAGTACTTC
J: TRBJ2-7
V: TRBV28
size: -
D: TRBD1

CDR3: CASTTGLGINEQFF
DNA: TGTGCCAGTACTACGGGACTAGGTATTAATGAGCAGTTCTTC
J: TRBJ2-1
V: TRBV19
size: -
D: TRBD2

CDR3: CSARGYNEQFF
DNA: TGCAGTGCGAGGGGGTACAATGAGCAGTTCTTC
J: TRBJ2-1
V: TRBV20-1
size: -
D: -

CDR3: CASSQDRTNQETQYF
DNA: TGCGCCAGCAGCCAAGATCGCACAAACCAAGAGACCCAGTACTTC
J: TRBJ2-5
V: TRBV4-1
size: -
D: -

CDR3: CASSFSDIFLYEQYF
DNA: TGTGCCAGCAGTTTTTCAGACATCTTCCTCTACGAGCAGTACTTC
J: TRBJ2-7
V: TRBV2
size: -
D: -

CDR3: CASSFQGTLGEQFF
DNA: TGTGCCAGCAGCTTTCAGGGAACATTAGGTGAGCAGTTCTTC
J: TRBJ2-1
V: TRBV7-2
size: -
D: -

CDR3: CASSLRQGATGELFF
DNA: TGTGCCAGCAGCTTAAGGCAGGGGGCAACCGGGGAGCTGTTTTTT
J: TRBJ2-2
V: TRBV7-9
size: -
D: TRBD1

CDR3: CASSPRVMNTEAFF
DNA: TGTGCCAGCAGTCCCAGGGTCATGAACACTGAAGCTTTCTTT
J: TRBJ1-1
V: TRBV6-6
size: -
D: -

CDR3: CASSETGQGTNQPQHF
DNA: TGTGCCAGCAGTGAAACGGGACAGGGTACCAATCAGCCCCAGCATTTT
J: TRBJ1-5
V: TRBV2
size: few
D: TRBD1

CDR3: CASRWAGTGFNGYTF
DNA: TGTGCCAGCAGATGGGCGGGGACTGGTTTTAATGGCTACACCTTC
J: TRBJ1-2
V: TRBV7-9
size: -
D: -

CDR3: CASGLVGQGVKETQYF
DNA: TGTGCTAGTGGTTTGGTCGGACAGGGGGTAAAGGAGACCCAGTACTTC
J: TRBJ2-5
V: TRBV12-5
size: -
D: TRBD1

CDR3: CASSFIPRQSRTDTQYF
DNA: TGCGCCAGCAGCTTTATTCCCCGACAGTCGCGCACAGATACGCAGTATTTT
J: TRBJ2-3
V: TRBV5-1
size: -
D: -

CDR3: CASSGPLTYEQYF
DNA: TGTGCCAGCAGTGGTCCCCTAACCTACGAGCAGTACTTC
J: TRBJ2-7
V: TRBV12-3/TRBV12-4
size: -
D: -

CDR3: CASRARERDGYTF
DNA: TGTGCCAGTAGAGCTCGGGAGAGAGATGGCTACACCTTC
J: TRBJ1-2
V: TRBV19
size: -
D: -

CDR3: CASSLGSGYYGYTF
DNA: TGTGCCAGCAGCTTGGGCTCAGGGTACTATGGCTACACCTTC
J: TRBJ1-2
V: TRBV5-6
size: -
D: -

CDR3: CASGPVMTGNTIYF
DNA: TGTGCCAGCGGTCCGGTGATGACTGGAAACACCATATATTTT
J: TRBJ1-3
V: TRBV6-5
size: -
D: -

CDR3: CASSPPDTNYSPLHF
DNA: TGTGCCAGTTCCCCCCCGGACACGAATTATTCACCCCTCCACTTT
J: TRBJ1-6
V: TRBV19
size: -
D: -